A single sample is the source of the 15 T cell receptor beta chains below, sequenced in a study of blood T cell repertoires in COVID-19. The assay was immunoSEQ multiplex PCR, and TCRdb's table has in-frame clones only and misses some. The sample includes about 240,000 clones, around 85% of them seen just once. The sequencing input was peripheral blood. These receptors were obtained from a woman aged 80 or older with acute or convalescent COVID-19.

The chain employs TRBV7-2 and TRBJ2-7; D is uncertain. There are 13 residues in the CDR3. In germline, CDR1 is SGHTA, CDR2 FQGNSA. Trimming left V 6 bases short and J 2 bases short, with 11 bases between. In nucleotides, the CDR3 is TGTGCCAGCAGGACCACAGAGACCTACGAGCAGTACTTC. Amino acids: CASRTTETYEQYF.

This chain connects TRBV9 to TRBJ2-2; no clear D gene. V was trimmed by 4 bases and J by 0 bases, leaving 7 bases between them. This CDR3 spans 14 amino acids. The germline V gene encodes CDR1 SGDLS and CDR2 YYNGEE. The CDR3 reads CASSLTSNTGELFF. The CDR3 DNA sequence: TGTGCCAGCAGCCTTACATCGAACACCGGGGAGCTGTTTTTT.

The chain couples TRBV6-1 to TRBJ2-3; D gene uncertain. Per germline, CDR1 MNHNS and CDR2 SASEGT. V was clipped by 2 bases and J by 4 bases, with 7 bases between them. This CDR3 has 13 amino acids. The CDR3 nucleotides read TGTGCCAGCAGTGAACTAGTCCCAGATACGCAGTATTTT. Translation: CASSELVPDTQYF.

The chain combines TRBV4-1 with TRBJ1-6; the match to TRBD1 covers 9 bases. This CDR3 has 18 amino acids. The germline CDR1 and CDR2 sequences are MGHRA and YSYEKL. The trim removed 0 bases at V and 7 bases at J, leaving 10 bases unmatched. CDR3 protein: CASSQDPSLGTGNSPLHF. In DNA form, the CDR3 reads TGCGCCAGCAGCCAAGATCCAAGCCTCGGGACAGGGAATTCACCCCTCCACTTT.

The gene calls are TRBV28 and TRBJ1-2; 10 nucleotides align to TRBD1. The V gene's germline CDR1 is MDHEN and CDR2 SYDVKM. Germline trimming cut 6 bases from V and 8 bases from J; bases unmatched to any gene: 3. The CDR3 extends over 12 amino acids. CDR3 amino acids: CASRGTGDGYTF. The CDR3 DNA is TGTGCCAGCAGGGGGACAGGGGACGGCTACACCTTC.

V and J are TRBV4-1 and TRBJ1-5; unclear D gene. Trimming shortened V by 0 bases and J by 6 bases, and 18 bases separated the two germline ends. This CDR3 is 17 amino acids long. CDR1 and CDR2 from the germline V gene are MGHRA and YSYEKL. CDR3 in amino acids: CASSQDYWGVAGQPQHF. The CDR3 DNA is TGCGCCAGCAGCCAAGATTATTGGGGTGTGGCGGGTCAGCCCCAGCATTTT.

This rearrangement joins TRBV2 to TRBJ1-5, with D perhaps matching TRBD1 (6 bases). V lost 6 bases to trimming and J lost 4 bases, with 10 bases between them. The CDR3 consists of 13 residues. The germline V gene has CDR1 SNHLY and CDR2 FYNNEI. The CDR3 DNA is TGTGCCAGCAGAAATAGGGGGAATCAGCCCCAGCATTTT. Residues: CASRNRGNQPQHF.

The chain employs TRBV5-4 and TRBJ2-2, with D possibly being TRBD1 (7 bases). V was cut by 4 bases and J by 7 bases, with 17 bases left in between. The CDR3 loop spans 15 amino acids. From germline, CDR1 is SGHNT and CDR2 YYREEE (reference sequence). The CDR3 coding sequence is TGTGCCAGCAGCGGGGGGCGAGGGGGCCACGGGGAGCTGTTTTTT. It specifies CASSGGRGGHGELFF.

In this sample, this clone turned up a few times. The chain combines TRBV24-1 with TRBJ2-3; D is perhaps TRBD1 (5 bases). The CDR3 contains 16 residues. Germline V lookup: CDR1 KGHDR, CDR2 SFDVKD. Trimming left V 3 bases short and J 1 base short, with 13 bases between. CDR3 residues: CATSDPKGKRTDTQYF. The CDR3 DNA reads TGTGCCACCAGTGATCCCAAGGGGAAGCGCACAGATACGCAGTATTTT.

The chain recombines TRBV2 with TRBJ2-5; D unresolved. Germline V gene data show CDR1 as SNHLY and CDR2 as FYNNEI. Trimming removed 5 bases from V and 5 bases from J, with 18 bases in between. The CDR3 totals 15 residues. The CDR3, as DNA: TGTGCCAGCAGTCAAAACTCAGCAGACGGGGAGACCCAGTACTTC. This sequence encodes CASSQNSADGETQYF.

This clone showed up just once. The chain employs TRBV5-4 and TRBJ1-3; tentatively, D is TRBD1 (6 bases). Germline assignment: CDR1 SGHNT and CDR2 YYREEE (reference sequence). The V gene lost 3 bases and the J gene lost 6 bases, with 13 bases spanning the gap. The CDR3 has 14 residues. CDR3: CASSSPTGTNTIYF. The CDR3 nucleotides read TGTGCCAGCAGCTCCCCGACAGGCACAAACACCATATATTTT.

CDR3 loop: CASSPQGLANYEQYF. DNA of the CDR3: TGTGCCAGCAGTCCCCAGGGACTAGCGAACTACGAGCAGTACTTC. V and J are TRBV2 and TRBJ2-7; 10 bases match TRBD2. This CDR3 spans 15 amino acids. Germline V CDR1 and CDR2: SNHLY, FYNNEI. V lost 5 bases and J lost 3; bases outside the gene matches: 7.

The CDR3 sequence: CASTSGLNYEQYF. In DNA form, the CDR3 reads TGTGCCAGCACATCAGGGCTTAACTACGAGCAGTACTTC. The J gene is TRBJ2-7, the V gene TRBV2; TRBD1 might be the D (5 bases). The V end was cut by 7 bases, the J end by 3 bases, with 13 bases between. Germline values: CDR1 SNHLY, CDR2 FYNNEI. The CDR3 covers 13 residues.

This sequence joins TRBV2 and TRBJ1-3; 8 bases align to TRBD1. The CDR3 spans 16 residues. V lost 5 bases and J lost 0; bases outside the gene matches: 6. Germline CDR1 is SNHLY and CDR2 is FYNNEI. This CDR3 is CASSQTGASSGNTIYF. The CDR3 DNA follows: TGTGCCAGCAGTCAGACAGGGGCCTCCTCTGGAAACACCATATATTTT.

The chain is built from TRBV27 and TRBJ1-2, with D unclear. Between the trimmed V and J ends, which lost 5 bases and 2 bases, there was a span of 9 bases. The CDR3 is 13 residues long. Germline V CDR1 and CDR2: MNHEY, SMNVEV (reference sequence). The CDR3 bases are TGTGCCAGCAGTCGGGAGGGAAACTATGGCTACACCTTC. Its protein product is CASSREGNYGYTF.